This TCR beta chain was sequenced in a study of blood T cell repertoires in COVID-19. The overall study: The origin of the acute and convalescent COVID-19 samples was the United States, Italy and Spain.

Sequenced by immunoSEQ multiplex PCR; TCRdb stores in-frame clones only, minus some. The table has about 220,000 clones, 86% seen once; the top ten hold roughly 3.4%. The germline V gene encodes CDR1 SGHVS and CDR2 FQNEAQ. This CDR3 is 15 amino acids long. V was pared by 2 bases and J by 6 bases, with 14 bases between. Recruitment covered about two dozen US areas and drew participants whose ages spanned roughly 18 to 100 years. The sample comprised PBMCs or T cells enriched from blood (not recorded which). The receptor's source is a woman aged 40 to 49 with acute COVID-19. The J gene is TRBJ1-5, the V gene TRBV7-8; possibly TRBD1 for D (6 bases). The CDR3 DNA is TGTGCCAGCAGCTTACGTTCCACAGGGCTTCAGCCCCAGCATTTT. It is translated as CASSLRSTGLQPQHF.